Reported below is one TCR beta chain. Original analysis: Reference gene primer amplification gave estimated nucleated cell counts. Assay: immunoSEQ multiplex PCR; the TCRdb copy retains only in-frame clones and omits some. The V and J calls and clone size come from that table; D and trimming were worked out from the DNA. The data contain about 100,000 clones, roughly 76% of them singletons. This sample is drawn from a study of blood T cell repertoires in COVID-19. The overall study: PBMCs, B-cell-depleted T cells, or T cells provided the cDNA or gDNA that made up the material.

The Seattle patients, enrolled during active infection, were followed longitudinally. Germline V gene data show CDR1 as LGHNA and CDR2 as YNFKEQ. V was clipped by 2 bases and J by 5 bases; unmatched bases: 5. The CDR3 loop spans 16 amino acids. The V and J genes are TRBV4-2 and TRBJ2-3; 12 nucleotides agree with TRBD2. The sample taken for sequencing was peripheral blood. The receptor was derived from a man at least 80 years old with COVID-19, enrolled during active disease. DNA of the CDR3: TGTGCCAGCAGCCAACTCCTAGCGGGGGGGCAAGATACGCAGTATTTT. Translation: CASSQLLAGGQDTQYF.